The 26 T cell receptor beta chains below were found in one sample sequenced in a study of Ad26.COV2.S vaccination and SARS-CoV-2 variants (dated by TCRdb to the early 2020s). The sample's treatment or condition, from its label and the paper: around 19 received Ad26.COV2.S at low or high dose, single or two shots; about 5 received placebo; per-sample allocation not given. Repertoires of vaccine and placebo recipients were sequenced from samples collected on day 63 after the first injection. Library prep was done by the immunoSEQ multiplex PCR assay. In its TCRdb copy, this immuneACCESS table keeps in-frame sequences only and misses some clones. Where compared with another copy, unresolved V genes explain less than half of these, and the others have no known cause. Within this sample are about 410,000 clones, with around nine tenths of them counted one time only. More than 3% of the sample is held by the ten biggest clonotypes.

Sequenced here: peripheral blood, sampled in a trial of Ad26.COV2.S vaccine versus placebo. Source of these receptors: a person aged 18-65 years who received the Ad26.COV2.S COVID-19 vaccine or a placebo.

V usage is TRBV5-1 and J usage is TRBJ2-1, with D maybe TRBD2 (6 bases). In germline, CDR1 is SGHRS, CDR2 YFSETQ. The CDR3 consists of 14 residues. The V end was cut by 7 bases, the J end by 9 bases, with 20 bases between. CDR3 sequence reads: CASRPGLAEFEQFF. The CDR3 nucleotides are TGCGCCAGCCGACCGGGACTCGCTGAATTTGAGCAGTTCTTC.

The chain joins TRBV19 to TRBJ1-4; the match to TRBD1 covers 7 bases. After removal of 4 bases from V and 6 bases from J, the junction contained 11 bases not matched to a gene. Germline CDR1 and CDR2: LNHDA and SQIVND (reference sequence). CDR3 length: 16 amino acids. The CDR3: CASSTPGLGQHEKLFF. The CDR3 DNA reads as TGTGCCAGTAGTACCCCTGGTTTGGGACAGCATGAAAAACTGTTTTTT.

The chain employs TRBV7-9 and TRBJ1-1; D uncertain. The V gene's germline CDR1 is SEHNR and CDR2 FQNEAQ (reference sequence). The CDR3 runs 12 residues. Trimming took 3 bases from V and 5 from J, leaving 7 bases between them. CDR3 sequence reads: CASSFRRTEAFF. CDR3 coding DNA: TGTGCCAGCAGCTTTCGGAGAACTGAAGCTTTCTTT.

The rearrangement joins TRBV18 to TRBJ1-1; D unclear. V lost 3 bases and J 3 bases, leaving 14 bases between the germline ends. CDR1 is KGHSH and CDR2 is LQKENI in the germline V gene. The length of the CDR3 is 15 residues. The CDR3: CASSPAFESYTEAFF. The CDR3 DNA follows: TGTGCCAGCTCACCGGCATTTGAGTCTTACACTGAAGCTTTCTTT.

This clone turned up a few times. The CDR3 is CASSEQASGYTF. In DNA, the CDR3 is TGTGCCAGCAGTGAACAGGCCTCTGGCTACACCTTC. The chain has TRBV2 and TRBJ1-2; no clear D. The CDR3 is 12 residues long. The germline V gene encodes CDR1 SNHLY and CDR2 FYNNEI. Trimming pared 2 bases from V and 7 bases from J, leaving 8 bases between.

This chain links TRBV27 with TRBJ1-6; TRBD1 agrees at 8 bases. The CDR3 totals 15 residues. Looked up from germline, CDR1 is MNHEY and CDR2 is SMNVEV (reference sequence). With V trimmed by 5 bases and J by 7 bases, 7 bases remained unmatched. CDR3 sequence: CASSPWDRINSPLHF. The CDR3 DNA follows: TGTGCCAGCAGTCCCTGGGACAGGATCAATTCACCCCTCCACTTT.

In DNA, the CDR3 is TGTGCCAGTAGTCTGACAGGGGCCACTGAAGCTTTCTTT. Translating gives CASSLTGATEAFF. V gene TRBV19 combines with J gene TRBJ1-1; the match to TRBD1 covers 8 bases. The CDR3 runs to 13 residues. Germline lookup yields CDR1 LNHDA and CDR2 SQIVND (reference sequence). After removal of 5 bases from V and 4 bases from J, the junction contained 3 bases not matched to a gene.

With regard to this clone: The sample holds other DNA sequences that translate to the same CDR3. V is TRBV12-3 or TRBV12-4 and J is TRBJ1-2, with D perhaps TRBD1 (5 bases). Trimming took 3 bases from V and 3 from J, leaving 5 bases between them. The CDR3 loop spans 12 amino acids. This CDR3 reads CASSFRDYGYTF. The CDR3 nucleotides are TGTGCCAGCAGTTTCAGGGACTATGGCTACACCTTC.

On this clone: Additional DNA sequences in this sample encode the identical CDR3. This chain uses TRBV12-3 or TRBV12-4 with TRBJ1-2; 9 bases map to TRBD1. This CDR3 is 13 amino acids long. Trimming at V came to 6 bases and at J to 5 bases, leaving 4 bases not matched to a gene. The chain's CDR3 is CASRMTGGYGYTF. The CDR3 bases are TGTGCCAGCAGAATGACAGGGGGGTATGGCTACACCTTC.

The CDR3 loop is CASSWGYEAFF. The CDR3, as DNA: TGTGCCAGCAGTTGGGGGTATGAAGCTTTCTTT. The chain uses TRBV6-5 and TRBJ1-1; D may be TRBD1 (5 bases). The CDR3 runs to 11 residues. The germline CDR1 and CDR2 sequences are MNHEY and SVGAGI. The V end was cut by 4 bases, the J end by 7 bases, with 7 bases between.

The chain recombines TRBV12-3 or TRBV12-4 with TRBJ1-1; D is ambiguous. The V end was cut by 5 bases, the J end by 2 bases, with 6 bases between. The length of the CDR3 is 12 residues. In DNA form, the CDR3 reads TGTGCCAGCAGTCCAAGCAACACTGAAGCTTTCTTT. It translates to CASSPSNTEAFF.

The CDR3 reads CASSRTGVYQPQHF. The CDR3 DNA reads as TGTGCCAGCAGTAGGACAGGGGTTTATCAGCCCCAGCATTTT. The genes are TRBV6-6 and TRBJ1-5, with TRBD1 matching over 9 bases. Trimming cost V 5 bases and J 5 bases; bases outside gene matches: 4. The CDR3 spans 14 residues. Germline assignment: CDR1 MNHNY and CDR2 SVGAGI (reference sequence).

The chain joins TRBV5-1 to TRBJ1-5; D is undetermined. V was pared by 0 bases and J by 8 bases, with 9 bases between. The CDR3 spans 13 residues. CDR1 and CDR2 from the germline V gene are SGHRS and YFSETQ. CDR3: CASSLVPKEPQHF. The CDR3 DNA follows: TGCGCCAGCAGCTTGGTGCCTAAGGAGCCCCAGCATTTT.

The rearrangement uses TRBV5-6 and TRBJ2-7; 9 positions match TRBD1. There are 14 residues in the CDR3. V was clipped by 4 bases and J by 6 bases; unmatched bases: 8. Germline CDR1 and CDR2: SGHDT and YYEEEE. The CDR3 nucleotides read TGTGCCAGCAGCCCCTTGGACAGGGGCCGCGAGCAGTACTTC. This sequence encodes CASSPLDRGREQYF.

Notes on this clone: The sample carries other DNA sequences with the same CDR3. The rearrangement links TRBV4-3 to TRBJ1-2; perhaps TRBD1 as D (5 bases). Per the germline V gene, CDR1 is LGHNA and CDR2 is YSLEER. V was shortened by 0 bases and J by 7 bases, with 9 bases between the two germline ends. The CDR3 runs 13 residues. In DNA form, the CDR3 reads TGCGCCAGCAGCCAAGAAGGGGCGGGTGGCTACACCTTC. Translating it yields CASSQEGAGGYTF.

In DNA form, the CDR3 reads TGTGCCAGCAGCGCGGACAACTACGAGCAGTACTTC. As protein: CASSADNYEQYF. This chain links TRBV5-6 with TRBJ2-7, with D perhaps TRBD1 (5 bases). Per the germline V gene, CDR1 is SGHDT and CDR2 is YYEEEE. V was clipped by 4 bases and J by 3 bases, with 8 bases between them. The CDR3 contains 12 residues.

The chain has TRBV10-3 and TRBJ1-2, with TRBD1 as a possible D gene (6 bases). Germline V gives CDR1 ENHRY, CDR2 SYGVKD. The CDR3 covers 19 residues. Trimming took 2 bases from V and 3 from J, leaving 25 bases between them. The CDR3 region is CAISELVWGRENDDYGYTF. As DNA, the CDR3 is TGTGCCATCAGTGAGCTGGTTTGGGGGCGTGAGAACGACGACTATGGCTACACCTTC.

This sequence joins TRBV6-5 and TRBJ1-2; no definite D call. The CDR3 runs to 12 residues. Germline CDR1 and CDR2: MNHEY and SVGAGI. V gave up 6 bases and J gave up 4 bases, with 9 bases separating them. The CDR3 is CASRYNLYGYTF. CDR3 in DNA: TGTGCCAGCAGGTATAATCTCTATGGCTACACCTTC.

This rearrangement joins TRBV6-2 or TRBV6-3 to TRBJ1-6, with a weak D call TRBD1 (6 bases). V lost 2 bases to trimming and J lost 14 bases, with 7 bases between them. In germline, CDR1 is MNHEY, CDR2 SVGEGT. This CDR3 comprises 11 residues. The CDR3 reads CASSYGTTLHF. The DNA for the CDR3 is TGTGCCAGCAGTTACGGGACAACCCTCCACTTT.

The chain recombines TRBV20-1 with TRBJ2-7, with D perhaps TRBD1 or TRBD2 (7 bases each). This CDR3 is 15 amino acids long. Trimming stripped 3 bases from V and 1 base from J, with 16 bases between. In germline, CDR1 is DFQATT, CDR2 SNEGSKA (reference sequence). CDR3 residues: CSASIRGGASYEQYF. In DNA, the CDR3 is TGCAGTGCTAGTATCAGGGGGGGCGCGTCCTACGAGCAGTACTTC.

The genes are TRBV18 and TRBJ1-2; maybe TRBD1 (5 bases). Germline CDR1 and CDR2: KGHSH and LQKENI. The V end lost 2 bases, the J end lost 2 bases, and 12 bases lay between the germline ends. The CDR3 is 15 amino acids. This CDR3 is CASSPGRQLNYGYTF. CDR3 nucleotides: TGTGCCAGCTCACCAGGGAGACAGCTAAACTATGGCTACACCTTC.

The V gene is TRBV18, the J gene TRBJ2-7; D unclear. This CDR3 has 14 residues. V lost 3 bases, J lost 3 bases, and 12 bases lay in between. The germline V gene encodes CDR1 KGHSH and CDR2 LQKENI. The chain's CDR3 is CASSPPGTVYEQYF. The CDR3 coding sequence is TGTGCCAGCTCACCTCCAGGAACAGTCTACGAGCAGTACTTC.

This clone was observed once. V is TRBV4-1 and J is TRBJ1-4, with 8 bases identical to TRBD1. The CDR3 runs to 15 residues. The germline V gene has CDR1 MGHRA and CDR2 YSYEKL. J lost 4 bases, V lost 3 bases, and 4 bases had no gene match. The CDR3 DNA follows: TGCGCCAGCAGCCAGACCGGGACAGGTAATGAAAAACTGTTTTTT. This encodes CASSQTGTGNEKLFF.

The J gene is TRBJ2-3, the V gene TRBV7-2; 11 nucleotides agree with TRBD1. Looked up from germline, CDR1 is SGHTA and CDR2 is FQGNSA. The CDR3 runs to 17 residues. The trim removed 3 bases at V and 3 bases at J, leaving 8 bases unmatched. CDR3 coding DNA: TGTGCCAGCAGCTTTTTAGGACAGGGGGCTATAACAGATACGCAGTATTTT. The encoded protein is CASSFLGQGAITDTQYF. Full variable domain (rest looked up from reference TRBV7-2 and TRBJ2-3): GAGVSQSPSNKVTEKGKDVELRCDPISGHTALYWYRQSLGQGLEFLIYFQGNSAPDKSGLPSDRFSAERTGGSVSTLTIQRTQQEDSAVYLCASSFLGQGAITDTQYFGPGTRLTVL.

DNA for the CDR3: TGTGCCAGCAGGAGACTAGCGTTGGGCTACGAGCAGTACTTC. Translation gives CASRRLALGYEQYF. The V gene is TRBV6-5, the J gene TRBJ2-7, with TRBD2 identical over 8 bases. V lost 6 bases to trimming and J lost 3 bases; unmatched junction nucleotides: 7. CDR3 length equals 14 residues. Germline-derived CDR1 and CDR2 are MNHEY and SVGAGI.

The CDR3 coding sequence is TGCAGTGCACCTAGAGGCGACGAGCAGTACTTC. Protein product: CSAPRGDEQYF. This chain joins TRBV20-1 and TRBJ2-7; D remains unclear. There are 11 residues in the CDR3. The germline V gene encodes CDR1 DFQATT and CDR2 SNEGSKA (reference sequence). With 6 bases removed from V and 5 bases from J, the gap between germline ends came to 11 bases.